This is a list of T cell receptor beta chains from one sample in a study of T cell responses to AZD1222 COVID-19 vaccine. Sequenced by immunoSEQ multiplex PCR; TCRdb stores in-frame clones only, minus some. The repertoire consists of 140,000 to 150,000 clones, with 80% to 95% occurring once and the leading ten covering roughly 3.5%. Specimen: peripheral blood, collected 28 days after the second AZD1222 dose. Receptors were obtained from an adult who received the AZD1222 COVID-19 vaccine. Each CDR3 is given with its conserved first and last residue. The order of the fields is J gene, clone size, D gene, V gene, CDR3 DNA, CDR3 protein. D genes are given only for firm matches. Where a row states a size, it is once, few, many or the class of an expanded clone; other rows omit it.

>TRBJ1-1|NA|TRBD1|TRBV7-3
TGTGCCAGCAGCTGGGACAGGGGGACTAAAGCTTTCTTT
CASSWDRGTKAFF
>TRBJ2-5|NA|NA|TRBV28
TGTGCCAGCAGTAAACGAGAGACCCAGTACTTC
CASSKRETQYF
>TRBJ1-1|NA|NA|TRBV5-8
TGTGCCAGCAGCTCTGGGAGGTGGGACACTGAAGCTTTCTTT
CASSSGRWDTEAFF
>TRBJ1-1|few|NA|TRBV20-1
TGCAGTGCTAGTAGCCACAGGAACACTGAAGCTTTCTTT
CSASSHRNTEAFF
>TRBJ1-6|NA|NA|TRBV27
TGTGCCAGCAGAAATACGGGGAGCAGCTTCTCTCGTAACTCACCCCTCCACTTT
CASRNTGSSFSRNSPLHF
>TRBJ2-4|NA|TRBD1|TRBV18
TGTGCCAGCTCACCAAAGACAGGGGCATCAAACATTCAGTACTTC
CASSPKTGASNIQYF
>TRBJ2-7|NA|NA|TRBV11-1
TGTGCCAGCAGCGGGTTAAGAGGAACCTACGAGCAGTACTTC
CASSGLRGTYEQYF
>TRBJ2-3|NA|NA|TRBV7-2
TGTGCCAGCAGCCCCCGGGGGGCGGGAGACCTAGATACGCAGTATTTT
CASSPRGAGDLDTQYF
>TRBJ2-3|NA|NA|TRBV10-1
TGCGCCAGCAGTGAGTCTACACAGGGCGTCCCAGATACGCAGTATTTT
CASSESTQGVPDTQYF
>TRBJ2-3|NA|NA|TRBV25-1
TGTGCCAGCAGTAAAGCCGGAGATACGCAGTATTTT
CASSKAGDTQYF
>TRBJ1-2|NA|NA|TRBV9
TGTGCCAGCAGGAGCTATGGCTACACCTTC
CASRSYGYTF
>TRBJ1-4|NA|TRBD1|TRBV28
TGTGCCAGCAGTCGGGACAGCCCAAATGAAAAACTGTTTTTT
CASSRDSPNEKLFF
>TRBJ2-7|NA|TRBD2|TRBV7-9
TGTGCCAGCAGCTTACGGGCGGGGACTAGCGACTACGAGCAGTACTTC
CASSLRAGTSDYEQYF
>TRBJ1-2|NA|TRBD1|TRBV3-1/TRBV3-2
TGTGCCAGCACCCTTCTGGGACAGAAATTCTATGGCTACACCTTC
CASTLLGQKFYGYTF
>TRBJ1-1|NA|TRBD1|TRBV7-9
TGTGCCAGCAGCTTAGGAGGACAGGGCAAAACTGAAGCTTTCTTT
CASSLGGQGKTEAFF
>TRBJ1-6|NA|TRBD1|TRBV5-6
TGTGCCAGCAGCTTGAGGAGGGGGCCCAATAATTCACCCCTCCACTTT
CASSLRRGPNNSPLHF
>TRBJ2-6|NA|TRBD2|TRBV19
TGTGCCAGTAGTTGGGGGGGCTCTGGGGCCAACGTCCTGACTTTC
CASSWGGSGANVLTF
>TRBJ2-7|NA|NA|TRBV6-5
TGTGCCAGCAGTTCCCCCGGGGAGCAGTACTTC
CASSSPGEQYF
>TRBJ1-5|NA|NA|TRBV27
TGTGCCAGCAGTCCACGGGTGGGTAGCAATCAGCCCCAGCATTTT
CASSPRVGSNQPQHF
>TRBJ2-1|NA|TRBD2|TRBV11-3
TGTGCCAGCAGCTCGGGACTAGCCTACAATGAGCAGTTCTTC
CASSSGLAYNEQFF
>TRBJ2-3|NA|NA|TRBV29-1
TGCAGCGTTGAAAAAGCGGTTAGCACAGATACGCAGTATTTT
CSVEKAVSTDTQYF
>TRBJ2-4|NA|TRBD1|TRBV28
TGTGCCAGCAGTTTATTAGGTCAGGGGGCGCGAAGATGGCCCAAAAACATTCAGTACTTC
CASSLLGQGARRWPKNIQYF
>TRBJ1-1|NA|NA|TRBV3-1/TRBV3-2
TGTGCCAGCAGCCAATCCAGAAACACTGAAGCTTTCTTT
CASSQSRNTEAFF
>TRBJ2-3|NA|NA|TRBV19
TGTGCCAGTAGTATAGTAGGGATCAACGCAGATACGCAGTATTTT
CASSIVGINADTQYF
>TRBJ1-1|NA|NA|TRBV19
TGTGCCAGTAGTATAGTTGGGGGGCGCTGGACTGAAGCTTTCTTT
CASSIVGGRWTEAFF
>TRBJ2-1|NA|NA|TRBV7-9
TGTGCCAGCAGACCACGGGGGAGCTCCTACAATGAGCAGTTCTTC
CASRPRGSSYNEQFF
>TRBJ1-5|NA|NA|TRBV5-6
TGTGCCAGCAGCTTGGCCCTAGGCAGGGACAATCAGCCCCAGCATTTT
CASSLALGRDNQPQHF
>TRBJ2-1|once|NA|TRBV7-9
TGTGCCAGCAGCATAGATACAGGGCCCTCCTACAATGAGCAGTTCTTC
CASSIDTGPSYNEQFF
>TRBJ2-1|NA|NA|TRBV28
TGTGCCAGCAGCCCTAGGGAGGCTGAGCAGTTCTTC
CASSPREAEQFF
>TRBJ2-5|few|NA|TRBV7-9
TGTGCCAGCAGCTTAGATGATGGGAGAGAGACCCAGTACTTC
CASSLDDGRETQYF
>TRBJ2-7|NA|TRBD2|TRBV6-6
TGTGCCAGCAGCCCGGGACTAGCGGTTCCCTACGAGCAGTACTTC
CASSPGLAVPYEQYF
>TRBJ2-1|NA|NA|TRBV6-2/TRBV6-3
TGTGCCAGCAGCGCGGACGCCGGGGCCTACAATGAGCAGTTCTTC
CASSADAGAYNEQFF
>TRBJ1-1|NA|NA|TRBV29-1
TGCAGCGTCGTGTCGGACTTGAACACTGAAGCTTTCTTT
CSVVSDLNTEAFF
>TRBJ2-7|NA|NA|TRBV9
TGTGCCAGCAGCGTAGGGGCAGCCTACGAGCAGTACTTC
CASSVGAAYEQYF
>TRBJ2-2|NA|NA|TRBV5-1
TGCGCCAGCAGGGAGGGCAGTAACACCGGGGAGCTGTTTTTT
CASREGSNTGELFF
>TRBJ2-5|NA|NA|TRBV9
TGTGCCAGCAGCGTCAGCACTACGGGTGGAGAGACCCAGTACTTC
CASSVSTTGGETQYF
>TRBJ1-5|NA|NA|TRBV6-5
TGTGCCAGCGGTATCGGCAGGGAGAATCAGCCCCAGCATTTT
CASGIGRENQPQHF
>TRBJ1-1|NA|NA|TRBV2
TGTGCCAGCAGTGAAGGTACCGGCAGCGGAGCTTTCTTT
CASSEGTGSGAFF
>TRBJ2-6|NA|NA|TRBV29-1
TGCAGCGTTGGGGACATCTCTGGGGCCAACGTCCTGACTTTC
CSVGDISGANVLTF
>TRBJ1-1|NA|NA|TRBV7-2
TGTGCCAGCAGCTTCGGACAATGGAACACTGAAGCTTTCTTT
CASSFGQWNTEAFF
>TRBJ1-2|NA|TRBD1|TRBV12-3/TRBV12-4
TGTGCCAGCAGTCGGACAGGGGGAGGCTACACCTTC
CASSRTGGGYTF
>TRBJ1-2|NA|TRBD1|TRBV7-2
TGTGCCAGCAGCTTAGCGGGGGACAGAGCCAACTATGGCTACACCTTC
CASSLAGDRANYGYTF
>TRBJ1-2|NA|NA|TRBV28
TGTGCCAGCAGTACCTTGAGAACAGGGCTTGATGGCTACACCTTC
CASSTLRTGLDGYTF
>TRBJ1-1|NA|NA|TRBV3-1/TRBV3-2
TGTGCCAGCAGCCATGACCGGGACAACCGAAAACCGAACACTGAAGCTTTCTTT
CASSHDRDNRKPNTEAFF
>TRBJ2-7|NA|NA|TRBV11-2
TGTGCCAGCAGCTCCCGCCCGGGTGGAAAGCCTGTGGACGAGCAGTACTTC
CASSSRPGGKPVDEQYF
>TRBJ2-3|once|TRBD2|TRBV7-3
TGTGCCAGCAGCTGGGCCGGGGGACTAGTTTCAGGAGATACGCAGTATTTT
CASSWAGGLVSGDTQYF
>TRBJ2-7|NA|NA|TRBV10-3
TGTGCCATCAGTGAGGGAGTGAGCGGGTACTACGAGCAGTACTTC
CAISEGVSGYYEQYF
>TRBJ1-2|NA|NA|TRBV10-3
NA
CAISEPGQGVGFGTF
>TRBJ1-5|NA|NA|TRBV15
TGTGCCACCAGCGCTGTGGGGGGACAGCCCCAGCATTTT
CATSAVGGQPQHF
>TRBJ1-5|NA|NA|TRBV6-2/TRBV6-3
TGTGCCAGCAGTTATGACAGAAATCAGCCCCAGCATTTT
CASSYDRNQPQHF
>TRBJ2-1|NA|NA|TRBV19
TGTGCCAGTAGCGGGACCCTGGGGAGTGAGCAGTTCTTC
CASSGTLGSEQFF
>TRBJ2-1|NA|TRBD2|TRBV6-5
TGTGCCAGCAGCGACGGGACTAGCGTTTACAATGAGCAGTTCTTC
CASSDGTSVYNEQFF
>TRBJ1-3|NA|TRBD1|TRBV7-2
TGTGCCAGCAGCTTAGTAGGGGGACAGGGATCGTCTGGAAACACCATATATTTT
CASSLVGGQGSSGNTIYF
>TRBJ1-6|NA|NA|TRBV11-3
TGTGCCAGCAGCTACGGACAGCCGAATTCACCCCTCCACTTT
CASSYGQPNSPLHF
>TRBJ1-1|NA|NA|TRBV6-5
TGTGCCAGCAGTTACTCCCTTGGTGGCACTGAAGCTTTCTTT
CASSYSLGGTEAFF
>TRBJ1-2|few|TRBD1|TRBV5-1
TGCGCCAGCAGCCCGAGGGACAGCTATGGCTACACCTTC
CASSPRDSYGYTF
>TRBJ2-7|NA|TRBD2|TRBV7-2
TGTGCCAGCAGCCCCACCATCTCCGGACTAGCGGACTCCTACGAGCAGTACTTC
CASSPTISGLADSYEQYF